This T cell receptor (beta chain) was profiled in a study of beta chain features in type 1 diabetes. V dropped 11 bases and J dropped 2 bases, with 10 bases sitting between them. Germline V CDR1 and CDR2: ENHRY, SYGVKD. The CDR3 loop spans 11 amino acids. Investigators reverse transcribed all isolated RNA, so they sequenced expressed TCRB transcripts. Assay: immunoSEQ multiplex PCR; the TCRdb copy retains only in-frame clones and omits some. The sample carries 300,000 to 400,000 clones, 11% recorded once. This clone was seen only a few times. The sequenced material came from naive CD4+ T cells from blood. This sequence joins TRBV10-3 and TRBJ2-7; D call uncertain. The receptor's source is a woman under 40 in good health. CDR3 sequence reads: CAGAHTYEQYF. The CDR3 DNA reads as TGTGCCGGAGCCCACACCTACGAGCAGTACTTC.